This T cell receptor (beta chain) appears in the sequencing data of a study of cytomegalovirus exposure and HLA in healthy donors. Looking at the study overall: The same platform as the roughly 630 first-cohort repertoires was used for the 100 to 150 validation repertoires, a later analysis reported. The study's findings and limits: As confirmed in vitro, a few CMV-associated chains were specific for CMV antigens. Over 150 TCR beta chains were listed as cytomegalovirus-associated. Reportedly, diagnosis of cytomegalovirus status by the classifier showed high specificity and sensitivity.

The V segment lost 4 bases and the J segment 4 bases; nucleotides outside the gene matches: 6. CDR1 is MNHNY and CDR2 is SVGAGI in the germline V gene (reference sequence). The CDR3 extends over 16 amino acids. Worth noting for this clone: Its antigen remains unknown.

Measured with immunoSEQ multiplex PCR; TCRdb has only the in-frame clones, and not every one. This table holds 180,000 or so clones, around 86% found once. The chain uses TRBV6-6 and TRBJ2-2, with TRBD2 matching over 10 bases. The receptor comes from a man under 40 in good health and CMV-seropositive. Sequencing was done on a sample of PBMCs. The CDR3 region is CASSSTSGDLTGELFF. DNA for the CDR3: TGTGCCAGCAGTTCAACTAGCGGGGATCTCACCGGGGAGCTGTTTTTT.